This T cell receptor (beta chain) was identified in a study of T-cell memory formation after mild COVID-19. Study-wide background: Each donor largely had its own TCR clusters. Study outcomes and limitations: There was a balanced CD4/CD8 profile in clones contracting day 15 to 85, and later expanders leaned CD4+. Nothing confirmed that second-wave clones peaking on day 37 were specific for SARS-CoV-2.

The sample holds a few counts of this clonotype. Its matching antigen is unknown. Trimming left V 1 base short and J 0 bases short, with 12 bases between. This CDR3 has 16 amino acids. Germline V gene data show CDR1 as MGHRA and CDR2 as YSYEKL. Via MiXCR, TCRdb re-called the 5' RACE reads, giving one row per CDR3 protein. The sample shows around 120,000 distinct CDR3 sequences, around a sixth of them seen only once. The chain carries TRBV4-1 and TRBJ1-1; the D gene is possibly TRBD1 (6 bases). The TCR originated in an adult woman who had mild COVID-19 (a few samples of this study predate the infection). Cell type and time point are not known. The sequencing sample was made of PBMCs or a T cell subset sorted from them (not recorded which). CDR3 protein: CASSQASDSLNTEAFF. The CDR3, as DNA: TGCGCCAGCAGCCAAGCCTCGGACAGCTTGAACACTGAAGCTTTCTTT.